These T cell receptor beta chains were read from a single sample in a study of cytomegalovirus exposure and HLA in healthy donors. Using immunoSEQ multiplex PCR, the repertoire was profiled, and TCRdb retains in-frame clones only, with some absent. This sample has about 190,000 clones; roughly 80% occur once, and the top ten carry 3.8%. Material for sequencing was PBMCs. The receptors come from a man over 45 in good health and CMV-seronegative. Both conserved end residues are part of each CDR3. A D gene is named only where the DNA matches it firmly. Size tells how often a clone was seen (once, few, many) or the class of an expanded clone, and some rows leave it out.

size,V,D,J,CDR3,DNA
once,TRBV4-1,NA,TRBJ1-4,CASSQDLPRANEKLFF,TGCGCCAGCAGCCAAGATCTCCCCAGGGCTAATGAAAAACTGTTTTTT
NA,TRBV4-3,TRBD1,TRBJ1-4,CASSQDLNRGNEKLFF,TGCGCCAGCAGCCAAGATCTCAACAGGGGGAATGAAAAACTGTTTTTT
NA,TRBV5-4,TRBD1,TRBJ1-6,CASGETGGFSPLHF,TGTGCCAGCGGGGAGACAGGGGGCTTCTCACCCCTCCACTTT
NA,TRBV30,TRBD1,TRBJ2-1,CAWHLGQGAHNEQFF,TGTGCCTGGCACCTGGGACAGGGGGCTCACAATGAGCAGTTCTTC
NA,TRBV19,TRBD1,TRBJ1-5,CASTIWRGDRSQPQHF,TGTGCCAGTACTATTTGGCGGGGGGACAGATCCCAGCCCCAGCATTTT
NA,TRBV2,TRBD2,TRBJ2-4,CASSVSGVQYF,TGTGCCAGCAGCGTCAGCGGGGTTCAGTACTTC
few,TRBV6-1,NA,TRBJ2-1,CASSELDSFSSYNEQFF,TGTGCCAGCAGTGAACTGGACAGCTTTTCCTCCTACAATGAGCAGTTCTTC
NA,TRBV7-9,NA,TRBJ1-2,CSSSPTTGISYGYTF,TGTTCCAGCAGCCCTACTACAGGGATTAGCTATGGCTACACCTTC
NA,TRBV6-5,TRBD1,TRBJ1-6,CASSWDRGSPLHF,TGTGCCAGCAGTTGGGACAGGGGTTCACCCCTCCACTTT
NA,TRBV19,TRBD2,TRBJ2-3,CASSRLADATDTQYF,TGTGCCAGCAGTCGACTAGCAGACGCCACAGATACGCAGTATTTT
NA,TRBV30,NA,TRBJ1-2,CVRDIAGYGYTF,TGTGTCCGGGACATCGCTGGGTATGGCTACACCTTC
NA,TRBV4-2,NA,TRBJ2-2,CASSHDWGGLGELFF,TGTGCCAGCAGCCATGACTGGGGGGGGCTGGGGGAGCTGTTTTTT
NA,TRBV28,TRBD1,TRBJ1-2,CAISPGRTGAYGYTF,TGTGCCATCTCCCCTGGGCGGACAGGGGCCTATGGCTACACCTTC
NA,TRBV11-2,TRBD2,TRBJ2-7,CASSLTLGLAGIYEQYF,TGTGCCAGCAGCTTAACACTTGGGCTAGCGGGGATATACGAGCAGTACTTC
NA,TRBV5-6,NA,TRBJ2-7,CASRRGPPDRVTAYEQYF,TGTGCCAGCAGGCGGGGACCGCCAGACAGGGTAACCGCGTACGAGCAGTACTTC
NA,TRBV9,NA,TRBJ1-6,CASSGDAGSSYNSPLHF,TGTGCCAGCAGCGGCGACGCCGGGAGCTCCTATAATTCACCCCTCCACTTT
NA,TRBV6-1,NA,TRBJ1-1,CASGRSGTEAFF,TGTGCCAGCGGCCGGTCGGGCACTGAAGCTTTCTTT
once,TRBV7-8,TRBD2,TRBJ2-3,CASSSRTSGGGTDTQYF,TGTGCCAGCAGCTCCCGGACTAGCGGGGGTGGTACAGATACGCAGTATTTT
NA,TRBV6-5,NA,TRBJ1-1,CASNPWGVNTEAFF,TGTGCCAGCAATCCCTGGGGGGTGAACACTGAAGCTTTCTTT
few,TRBV29-1,TRBD1,TRBJ2-1,CSADRGQREQFF,TGCAGCGCGGACAGGGGGCAACGTGAGCAGTTCTTC
NA,TRBV6-5,NA,TRBJ1-2,CASSLTGRGYTF,TGTGCCAGCAGTTTGACAGGCAGGGGCTACACCTTC
NA,TRBV7-2,NA,TRBJ1-2,CASSLLGQGYDYGYTF,TGTGCCAGCAGCTTATTGGGCCAGGGATACGACTATGGCTACACCTTC
NA,TRBV6-6,NA,TRBJ1-1,CASTSLEAFF,TGTGCCAGCACCTCACTGGAAGCTTTCTTT
NA,TRBV5-8,NA,TRBJ2-1,CASSLISDRILYNEQFF,TGTGCCAGCAGCTTGATCTCCGACAGGATTCTCTACAATGAGCAGTTCTTC
NA,TRBV30,NA,TRBJ1-3,CACTAGTGNTIYF,TGTGCCTGCACCGCAGGGACTGGAAACACCATATATTTT
NA,TRBV27,NA,TRBJ1-1,CATRGWNTEAFF,TGTGCCACCAGGGGCTGGAACACTGAAGCTTTCTTT
NA,TRBV4-2,TRBD2,TRBJ2-7,CASSPDLAGEQYF,TGTGCCAGCAGTCCCGACCTAGCGGGTGAGCAGTACTTC
NA,TRBV25-1,NA,TRBJ1-1,CASRKAAGTNTEAFF,TGTGCCAGCAGGAAGGCAGCGGGGACGAACACTGAAGCTTTCTTT
NA,TRBV9,NA,TRBJ1-2,CASKGDGYTF,TGTGCCAGCAAGGGGGATGGCTACACCTTC
NA,TRBV19,TRBD1,TRBJ2-5,CASSIAGTGAETQYF,TGTGCCAGTAGTATCGCCGGGACAGGGGCCGAGACCCAGTACTTC
NA,TRBV7-2,NA,TRBJ2-7,CASSSAVVVSYLEQYF,TGTGCCAGCAGCTCAGCTGTGGTGGTAAGCTACCTCGAGCAGTACTTC
NA,TRBV25-1,NA,TRBJ1-4,CASSESREVNENLFF,TGTGCCAGCAGTGAATCCAGGGAAGTTAATGAAAACCTGTTTTTT
NA,TRBV11-2,NA,TRBJ2-7,CASSFTGLMGEEQYF,TGTGCCAGCAGTTTCACGGGACTTATGGGAGAGGAGCAGTACTTC
NA,TRBV9,NA,TRBJ2-2,CASSVDTGELFF,TGTGCCAGCAGCGTCGACACCGGGGAGCTGTTTTTT
NA,TRBV30,NA,TRBJ1-3,CAWSIGGTIYF,TGTGCCTGGAGTATCGGTGGTACCATATATTTT
NA,TRBV5-6,TRBD1,TRBJ1-4,CASRFGTGSEKLFF,TGTGCCAGCAGATTCGGGACAGGTAGTGAAAAACTGTTTTTT
NA,TRBV9,NA,TRBJ2-2,CASSLLTQGGELFF,TGTGCCAGCAGCCTACTCACTCAGGGGGGGGAGCTGTTTTTT
NA,TRBV6-5,TRBD1,TRBJ1-5,CASSYDRDGNQPQHF,TGTGCCAGCAGTTACGACAGGGACGGCAATCAGCCCCAGCATTTT
NA,TRBV5-1,TRBD1,TRBJ2-3,CASSSGDRAPDTQYF,TGCGCCAGCAGCTCGGGGGACAGGGCCCCAGATACGCAGTATTTT
NA,TRBV11-3,TRBD2,TRBJ2-7,CASSLEGSGGQYF,TGTGCCAGCAGCTTAGAGGGTAGCGGGGGGCAGTACTTC
few,TRBV15,TRBD1,TRBJ1-1,CATSTTGDPEAFF,TGTGCCACCAGCACGACAGGGGATCCTGAAGCTTTCTTT
NA,TRBV5-5,TRBD2,TRBJ2-3,CASSIGGRGAVDTQYF,TGTGCCAGCAGCATAGGGGGGCGGGGGGCTGTGGATACGCAGTATTTT
NA,TRBV13,NA,TRBJ1-5,CASSLGILQGNQPQHF,TGTGCCAGCAGCTTAGGGATCCTACAGGGCAATCAGCCCCAGCATTTT